The TCR beta chain under discussion was sequenced for a study of T cells in Graves' hyperthyroidism and ophthalmopathy. Study summary: Peripheral blood was collected at initial diagnosis, before any treatment.

Study-wide points: The model identified upcoming ophthalmopathy a median roughly 6 months ahead of onset. Ophthalmopathy and stable hyperthyroidism were told apart by a 13 V-J model.

Patients were excluded for uncontrolled infection, other autoimmune disease, pregnancy or lactation. TCR beta CDR3 region amplification was performed from RNA transcripts. The HTBI set primed first-round TCR CDR3 RT-PCR. TCRdb ran MiXCR on the multiplex PCR reads and lists one entry per CDR3 protein. The sample includes about 520,000 distinct CDR3 sequences, approximately 25% seen only once; the top ten take about 11%. This clonotype was seen at least ten times. Its antigen is unidentified. This sequence originates from a woman younger than 45 with Graves' ophthalmopathy. The sample consisted of blood.

Written as DNA, the CDR3 is TGTGCCACCAGTGATAAGGACAGGGTGGAAGGCTACACCTTC. Translated, it gives CATSDKDRVEGYTF. This chain uses TRBV24-1 with TRBJ1-2, with 8 bases lining up with TRBD1. There are 14 residues in the CDR3. Trimming removed 3 bases from V and 8 bases from J; junction bases left unmatched: 7. CDR1 is KGHDR and CDR2 is SFDVKD in the germline V gene.